The rows below give T cell receptor beta chains drawn from one sample of a study of T cell responses to AZD1222 COVID-19 vaccine. Assay used: immunoSEQ multiplex PCR; TCRdb lists only in-frame clones, some missing. The sample has tens of thousands of clones, about 90% seen once. This specimen consisted of peripheral blood, obtained 28 days after the second AZD1222 dose. All receptors derive from an adult who received the AZD1222 COVID-19 vaccine. CDR3s include the opening cysteine and the closing phenylalanine or tryptophan. The D gene is left open where the match is weak. A clone size is listed for some rows: how often the clone was seen (once, few, many), or a class if it is expanded.

J gene | V gene | clone size | D gene | CDR3 protein | CDR3 DNA
TRBJ1-3 | TRBV5-1 | . | . | CASSSGGLTSGNTIYF | TGCGCCAGCAGTTCGGGGGGCCTGACCTCTGGAAACACCATATATTTT
TRBJ1-4 | TRBV6-1 | . | . | CASSEHRDGGWFF | TGTGCCAGCAGTGAACACCGGGACGGGGGGTGGTTTTTT
TRBJ2-7 | TRBV6-2/TRBV6-3 | . | TRBD1 | CASSFHPGQGYEQYF | TGTGCCAGCAGTTTCCATCCGGGACAGGGTTACGAGCAGTACTTC
TRBJ1-5 | TRBV4-1 | . | TRBD1 | CASSQDGTGYQPQHF | TGCGCCAGCAGCCAAGATGGGACAGGGTATCAGCCCCAGCATTTT
TRBJ1-1 | TRBV30 | . | . | CAWSVSRNTEAFF | TGTGCCTGGAGTGTTAGCCGGAACACTGAAGCTTTCTTT
TRBJ1-2 | TRBV5-1 | . | . | CASSLDGYGYTF | TGCGCCAGCAGCTTAGACGGCTATGGCTACACCTTC
TRBJ1-3 | TRBV18 | . | . | CASSEGFSGNTIYF | TGTGCCAGCTCGGAGGGGTTCTCTGGAAACACCATATATTTT
TRBJ1-2 | TRBV12-3/TRBV12-4 | . | TRBD1 | CASSWDRADGYTF | TGTGCCAGCAGTTGGGACAGGGCGGACGGCTACACCTTC
TRBJ1-3 | TRBV9 | once | . | CASSKTGGSGNTIYF | TGTGCCAGCAGTAAGACAGGTGGCTCTGGAAACACCATATATTTT
TRBJ1-4 | TRBV6-5 | once | TRBD1 | CASSSTGQGQNEKLFF | TGTGCCAGCAGTTCGACGGGACAGGGACAGAATGAAAAACTGTTTTTT
TRBJ2-6 | TRBV19 | once | . | CASSISGRSGANVLTF | TGTGCCAGTAGTATATCGGGGAGGTCTGGGGCCAACGTCCTGACTTTC
TRBJ1-5 | TRBV16 | . | . | CASSQSAQSNQPQHF | TGTGCCAGCAGCCAATCAGCACAGAGCAATCAGCCCCAGCATTTT
TRBJ1-2 | TRBV9 | . | TRBD1 | CASSEEGTGGGLYGYTF | TGTGCCAGCAGCGAGGAGGGGACAGGGGGTGGACTTTATGGCTACACCTTC
TRBJ2-7 | TRBV2 | . | . | CASSEGRGAYEQYF | TGTGCCAGCAGTGAAGGCAGGGGAGCCTACGAGCAGTACTTC
TRBJ2-3 | TRBV7-9 | . | . | CASSFSTGTDTQYF | TGTGCCAGCAGCTTCAGCACTGGAACAGATACGCAGTATTTT
TRBJ1-4 | TRBV28 | once | . | CASTSLNEKLFF | TGTGCCAGCACTAGCCTTAATGAAAAACTGTTTTTT
TRBJ2-1 | TRBV19 | . | TRBD2 | CASSIGTSGGQYNEQFF | TGTGCCAGTAGTATCGGGACTAGCGGGGGGCAGTACAATGAGCAGTTCTTC
TRBJ2-3 | TRBV4-1 | once | TRBD2 | CASSQVLAGASTDTQYF | TGCGCCAGCAGCCAAGTGCTAGCGGGGGCAAGCACAGATACGCAGTATTTT
TRBJ2-1 | TRBV12-5 | . | . | CASGPPPYNEQFF | TGTGCTAGTGGTCCCCCCCCCTACAATGAGCAGTTCTTC
TRBJ1-5 | TRBV7-2 | . | . | CASSPFMPGQPQHF | TGTGCCAGCAGCCCTTTCATGCCCGGGCAGCCCCAGCATTTT
TRBJ1-4 | TRBV2 | few | TRBD1 | CATTPGTGYEKLFF | TGTGCCACCACGCCCGGGACAGGGTATGAAAAACTGTTTTTT
TRBJ1-3 | TRBV5-6 | . | . | CASSPPVGRPSSGNTIYF | TGTGCCAGCAGCCCTCCGGTCGGCAGGCCGAGCTCTGGAAACACCATATATTTT
TRBJ2-1 | TRBV24-1 | . | TRBD2 | CATSDPGLDNEQFF | TGTGCCACCAGTGATCCCGGACTAGACAATGAGCAGTTCTTC
TRBJ2-7 | TRBV20-1 | . | . | CSSATGSEQYF | TGCAGCTCAGCCACAGGGTCCGAGCAGTACTTC
TRBJ2-3 | TRBV5-1 | . | . | CASRRDSTDTQYF | TGCGCCAGCAGACGGGACAGCACAGATACGCAGTATTTT
TRBJ2-5 | TRBV7-6 | few | TRBD2 | CASRSLGLVETQYF | TGTGCCAGCAGGTCCCTGGGACTAGTGGAGACCCAGTACTTC
TRBJ1-3 | TRBV24-1 | . | TRBD1 | CATTGAGGDTIYF | TGTGCCACCACCGGCGCAGGGGGCGACACCATATATTTT
TRBJ2-3 | TRBV4-1 | . | TRBD1 | CASSQEGTGRGDTQYF | TGCGCCAGCAGCCAAGAGGGGACAGGGAGGGGAGATACGCAGTATTTT
TRBJ1-2 | TRBV3-1/TRBV3-2 | . | . | CASSQDPGRGDYGYTF | TGTGCCAGCAGCCAAGATCCTGGGAGGGGAGACTATGGCTACACCTTC
TRBJ1-5 | TRBV12-3/TRBV12-4 | . | . | CASTLRGIQPQHF | TGTGCCAGCACTCTAAGGGGGATTCAGCCCCAGCATTTT
TRBJ1-2 | TRBV11-2 | . | . | CASKGTGSQDGYTF | TGTGCCAGCAAGGGGACGGGAAGCCAAGATGGCTACACCTTC
TRBJ1-2 | TRBV7-9 | . | . | CASSPTVNYGYTF | TGTGCCAGCAGCCCCACTGTAAACTATGGCTACACCTTC
TRBJ1-2 | TRBV3-1/TRBV3-2 | . | . | CASSPYQGNTGYTF | TGTGCCAGCAGCCCCTATCAGGGAAATACCGGCTACACCTTC
TRBJ1-6 | TRBV11-2 | . | TRBD1 | CASSLGQGGSPLHF | TGTGCCAGCAGCTTAGGGCAGGGGGGATCACCCCTCCACTTT
TRBJ2-7 | TRBV9 | . | . | CASSVGTASYEQYF | TGTGCCAGCAGCGTAGGGACAGCTTCCTACGAGCAGTACTTC
TRBJ1-2 | TRBV7-2 | . | . | CASSIPGHLRGYTF | TGTGCCAGCAGCATCCCGGGACATCTCAGAGGGTACACCTTC
TRBJ1-2 | TRBV10-2 | . | . | CASSSQGTRSGYGYTF | TGCGCCAGCAGTTCGCAGGGGACGAGGTCTGGCTATGGCTACACCTTC
TRBJ2-7 | TRBV13 | . | TRBD2 | CASSRSSGGFYEQYF | TGTGCCAGCAGCCGCTCTAGCGGGGGGTTCTACGAGCAGTACTTC
TRBJ1-3 | TRBV5-5 | . | . | CASSPTATGSGNTIYF | TGTGCCAGCAGCCCCACCGCGACGGGCTCTGGAAACACCATATATTTT
TRBJ1-2 | TRBV6-1 | . | TRBD1 | CASSEGDRDYGYTF | TGTGCCAGCAGTGAAGGTGACAGGGACTATGGCTACACCTTC
TRBJ1-1 | TRBV19 | . | . | CASSLHTNTEAFF | TGTGCCAGTAGTTTGCACACCAACACTGAAGCTTTCTTT